This TCR beta chain came from a study of blood T cells in healthy people across ages. Whole-study findings and limits: Estimated diversity, derived from one million T cells, was regarded as an underestimate.

The second PCR ran roughly 7 to 12 cycles with a sample-barcoded 5' primer and J-beta primers. TCRdb fed the 5' RACE reads into MiXCR, producing one record per CDR3 protein. Here the sample spans fewer than 700,000 distinct CDR3 sequences, 40% to 50% being singletons. About this clonotype itself: Its specificity is unknown.

Germline loops: CDR1 SGHTA, CDR2 FQGNSA. This CDR3 spans 13 amino acids. The junction had 7 bases not matched to a gene; V was cut back by 3 bases and J by 11 bases. The source material was blood. The chain is built from TRBV7-2 and TRBJ2-5; 9 bases align to TRBD2. This clonotype originated in a man aged 80 or over in good health. In nucleotides, the CDR3 is TGTGCCAGCAGCTTTAGGCTAGCGGGAACGCAGTACTTC. It specifies CASSFRLAGTQYF.